These 25 T cell receptor beta chains were all obtained from the same sample, sequenced in a study of graft-versus-host responses after intestinal transplantation. Assay used: immunoSEQ multiplex PCR; TCRdb lists only in-frame clones, some missing. The sample has more than 13,000 clones, 70% seen once; the top ten hold roughly 25%. Once graft tissue had been processed, intraepithelial and lamina propria lymphocytes were released. This material consisted of ileum tissue, taken approximately 780 days after intestinal transplantation. The receptors derive from a human patient who received an intestinal transplant, so some T cells may come from the graft donor.

This chain joins TRBV30 and TRBJ2-5; maybe TRBD1 (5 bases). The closer fit of TRBJ2-7 to the DNA end suggests the J call may be wrong. Germline V gene lookup returns CDR1 GTSNPN and CDR2 SVGIG (reference sequence). This CDR3 spans 13 amino acids. Written as DNA, the CDR3 is TGTGCCTGGAGGCCTGGGGCCTCCTACGAGCAGTACTTC. It encodes CAWRPGASYEQYF.

CDR3 loop: CASSFLQQPQHF. The CDR3 DNA reads TGTGCCAGCAGTTTCCTGCAACAGCCCCAGCATTTT. The chain links TRBV28 to TRBJ1-5, with no clear D. The germline V gene encodes CDR1 MDHEN and CDR2 SYDVKM. This CDR3 has 12 residues. Deletions cut 3 bases from V and 7 bases from J, with 7 bases between.

In its sample, this clone was seen a few times. V and J are TRBV19 and TRBJ1-2; TRBD1 is a possible D gene (6 bases). Deletions cut 4 bases from V and 4 bases from J, with 13 bases between. This CDR3 region has 14 residues. Looked up from germline, CDR1 is LNHDA and CDR2 is SQIVND (reference sequence). The chain's CDR3 is CASSTTGIGYGYTF. The CDR3 DNA reads TGTGCCAGTAGTACAACAGGGATCGGCTATGGCTACACCTTC.

The J gene is TRBJ1-5, the V gene TRBV6-1; 7 bases align to TRBD1. Germline assignment: CDR1 MNHNS and CDR2 SASEGT. V was pared by 6 bases and J by 2 bases, with 4 bases of the junction left unmatched. This CDR3 spans 14 amino acids. The chain's CDR3 is CASRTGTGNQPQHF. The CDR3 region has the DNA TGTGCCAGCAGGACCGGGACAGGCAATCAGCCCCAGCATTTT.

CDR3 bases: TGTGCCAGCAAAAACCCCGGGTCCAAAAACATTCAGTACTTC. Protein sequence: CASKNPGSKNIQYF. The rearrangement links TRBV2 to TRBJ2-4; D gene uncertain. In germline, CDR1 is SNHLY, CDR2 FYNNEI. Between the trimmed V and J ends, which lost 7 bases and 2 bases, there was a span of 12 bases. The CDR3 has 14 amino acids.

This chain uses TRBV11-3 with TRBJ2-5; tentatively, D is TRBD1 or TRBD2 (5 bases each). CDR1 and CDR2 (germline): SGHNT, YENEEA. The CDR3 length is 14 residues. Trimming left V 3 bases short and J 9 bases short, with 17 bases between. The CDR3 DNA reads TGTGCCAGCAGCTTTGACAGCCGAGAGGAGGCCCAGTACTTC. Translation gives CASSFDSREEAQYF.

With regard to this clone: One junction end does not reproduce the germline sequence, and a read error may be involved. This chain joins TRBV6-1 and TRBJ1-3; 7 bases map to TRBD1. Germline assignment: CDR1 MNHNS and CDR2 SASEGT. The CDR3 runs to 14 residues. The CDR3 DNA sequence: TGTGCCAGCGGGACAGTTCGCTCTGGAAACACCATATGCTTT. It encodes CASGTVRSGNTICF.

Remarks on this clone: Additional DNA sequences in this sample encode the identical CDR3. This chain uses TRBV4-3 with TRBJ2-2, with 9 bases lining up with TRBD2. Germline V gives CDR1 LGHNA, CDR2 YSLEER. The CDR3 covers 18 residues. V shed 1 base and J 7 bases; nucleotides not matched to a gene: 13. As DNA, the CDR3 is TGCGCCAGCAGCCAAGTCCTTCTCGCGGGGGGGCTTGTCGGGGAGCTGTTTTTT. This encodes CASSQVLLAGGLVGELFF.

The chain is built from TRBV7-2 and TRBJ2-5, with 9 bases that match TRBD2. The CDR3 length is 16 residues. Germline V gives CDR1 SGHTA, CDR2 FQGNSA. Trimming at V came to 3 bases and at J to 2 bases, leaving 7 bases not matched to a gene. CDR3 protein: CASSFGGGARQETQYF. CDR3 nucleotides: TGTGCCAGCAGCTTTGGCGGGGGGGCTCGACAAGAGACCCAGTACTTC. Based on the CDR3 plus reference TRBV7-2 and TRBJ2-5, the full variable domain is GAGVSQSPSNKVTEKGKDVELRCDPISGHTALYWYRQSLGQGLEFLIYFQGNSAPDKSGLPSDRFSAERTGGSVSTLTIQRTQQEDSAVYLCASSFGGGARQETQYFGPGTRLLVL.

This clone was found a few times. The J gene is TRBJ1-2, the V gene TRBV11-2; D gene ambiguous. Per the germline V gene, CDR1 is SGHAT and CDR2 is FQNNGV. CDR3 length: 15 amino acids. V lost 2 bases to trimming and J lost 2 bases, with 12 bases between them. The CDR3 nucleotides are TGTGCCAGCAGCTTAACGGGAAGCTTGAACTATGGCTACACCTTC. It codes for CASSLTGSLNYGYTF.

This chain links TRBV4-2 with TRBJ2-7, with TRBD2 matching over 7 bases. The CDR3 extends over 15 amino acids. Per germline, CDR1 LGHNA and CDR2 YNFKEQ. Trimming at V came to 1 base and at J to 1 base, leaving 4 bases not matched to a gene. The CDR3 spells CASSQGASGSYEQYF. CDR3 nucleotides: TGTGCCAGCAGCCAAGGGGCTAGCGGTTCCTACGAGCAGTACTTC.

The V gene is TRBV9, the J gene TRBJ2-1; TRBD1 or TRBD2 may be the D gene (5 bases each). The V end was cut by 0 bases, the J end by 0 bases, with 10 bases between. Germline lookup yields CDR1 SGDLS and CDR2 YYNGEE. The CDR3 sequence is 16 residues long. In DNA, the CDR3 is TGTGCCAGCAGCGTAGGGGGGTCCCACTCCTACAATGAGCAGTTCTTC. It yields the protein CASSVGGSHSYNEQFF. Based on the CDR3 plus reference TRBV9 and TRBJ2-1, the full variable domain is DSGVTQTPKHLITATGQRVTLRCSPRSGDLSVYWYQQSLDQGLQFLIQYYNGEERAKGNILERFSAQQFPDLHSELNLSSLELGDSALYFCASSVGGSHSYNEQFFGPGTRLTVL.

The chain links TRBV19 to TRBJ1-1; 9 nucleotides line up with TRBD1. Germline V gene sequence: CDR1 LNHDA, CDR2 SQIVND (reference sequence). Trimming took 3 bases from V and 10 from J; bases not matched to a gene: 6. The CDR3 runs 13 residues. DNA for the CDR3: TGTGCCAGTAGTATCCGGACAGGGGAGCGAGCTTTCTTT. Amino acid sequence: CASSIRTGERAFF.

This clone has just a few counts. One end of the junction fails to match germline, which may point to a read error. The chain links TRBV30 to TRBJ2-1; no definite D call. Per the germline V gene, CDR1 is GTSNPN and CDR2 is SVGIG (reference sequence). The CDR3 sequence is 16 residues long. The CDR3 bases are TGTGCCTGGACCCCGAGTAGTGGCAATTTTATTAATGGGCAGTTCTTC. This translates into CAWTPSSGNFINGQFF.

This chain links TRBV18 with TRBJ2-7, with D possibly called TRBD1 or TRBD2 (5 bases each). Trimming pared 3 bases from V and 2 bases from J, leaving 14 bases between. Germline V gene lookup returns CDR1 KGHSH and CDR2 LQKENI. The CDR3 runs 15 residues. CDR3 nucleotides: TGTGCCAGCTCACCCGACAGACTAACGACCTACGAGCAGTACTTC. Translated: CASSPDRLTTYEQYF.

The rearrangement joins TRBV10-3 to TRBJ2-7, with TRBD1 matching over 8 bases. CDR1 and CDR2 from the germline V gene are ENHRY and SYGVKD. Unmatched junction bases numbered 2, after V lost 1 base and J lost 6 bases. The CDR3 length is 13 residues. For the CDR3, the DNA is TGTGCCATCAGTGAGTTAGACAGGGGCGAGCAGTACTTC. Protein: CAISELDRGEQYF.

In its sample, this clone was seen a few times. The rearrangement joins TRBV18 to TRBJ2-5; maybe TRBD1 (6 bases). This CDR3 is built from 14 residues. CDR1 is KGHSH, CDR2 LQKENI, per germline. V was clipped by 3 bases and J by 4 bases, with 12 bases between them. The CDR3 DNA is TGTGCCAGCTCACCCCCAGGGGAACGAGAGACCCAGTACTTC. It translates to CASSPPGERETQYF.

The rearrangement uses TRBV9 and TRBJ1-2, with unresolved D. Trimming removed 2 bases from V and 4 bases from J, with 12 bases in between. Germline assignment: CDR1 SGDLS and CDR2 YYNGEE. CDR3 length equals 14 residues. The CDR3 here is CASSVSGAGYGYTF. In nucleotides, the CDR3 is TGTGCCAGCAGCGTTTCGGGCGCCGGCTATGGCTACACCTTC.

The chain employs TRBV30 and TRBJ2-2; D possibly corresponds to TRBD1 (5 bases). The CDR3 loop spans 13 amino acids. V gave up 3 bases and J gave up 1 base, with 6 bases separating them. Germline assignment: CDR1 GTSNPN and CDR2 SVGIG (reference sequence). This CDR3 reads CAWRQGNTGELFF. In DNA, the CDR3 is TGTGCCTGGAGGCAGGGGAACACCGGGGAGCTGTTTTTT.

The CDR3 nucleotides are TGTGCCAGCAGCCCCCCGGACAGGGACGAGCAGTACTTC. This translates into CASSPPDRDEQYF. The chain has TRBV13 and TRBJ2-7; TRBD1 matches at 8 bases. The CDR3 is 13 amino acids. CDR1 PRHDT and CDR2 FYEKMQ come from the germline V gene (reference sequence). Trimming took 5 bases from V and 5 from J; bases not matched to a gene: 5. Full variable domain (missing parts from reference TRBV13 and TRBJ2-7): AAGVIQSPRHLIKEKRETATLKCYPIPRHDTVYWYQQGPGQDPQFLISFYEKMQSDKGSIPDRFSAQQFSDYHSELNMSSLELGDSALYFCASSPPDRDEQYFGPGTRLTVT.

This chain links TRBV29-1 with TRBJ2-1; D possibly corresponds to TRBD2 (6 bases). Germline CDR1 and CDR2: SQVTM and ANQGSEA. This CDR3 region has 13 residues. Trimming took off 4 bases at V and 10 bases at J, with 17 bases between the two ends. CDR3 DNA sequence: TGCAGCGTTGGGACGGAGAGGGCGGGGGAGCAGTTCTTC. Its translation is CSVGTERAGEQFF.

This chain uses TRBV7-2 with TRBJ2-4; TRBD1 might be the D (5 bases). The V end was cut by 6 bases, the J end by 9 bases, with 15 bases between. CDR1 is SGHTA, CDR2 FQGNSA, per germline. This CDR3 is built from 13 residues. The DNA for the CDR3 is TGTGCCAGCAGTGGCCAGGGTAGGGGCATTCAGTACTTC. This encodes CASSGQGRGIQYF.

The chain recombines TRBV7-4 with TRBJ2-7; D is unclear. Trimming cost V 5 bases and J 0 bases, with 11 bases left between them. Germline V CDR1 and CDR2: SGHVT, SQSDAQ. This CDR3 has 14 residues. CDR3 bases: TGTGCCAGCAGCACCGGACCGACCTCCTACGAGCAGTACTTC. Amino acids: CASSTGPTSYEQYF.

V usage is TRBV6-5 and J usage is TRBJ2-5; 14 bases agree with TRBD2. CDR3 size: 16 residues. CDR1 MNHEY and CDR2 SVGAGI come from the germline V gene. Trimming at V came to 2 bases and at J to 4 bases, leaving 3 bases not matched to a gene. The DNA for the CDR3 is TGTGCCAGCAGTTACCGGGGACTAGCGGGAGTAGAGACCCAGTACTTC. As protein: CASSYRGLAGVETQYF.

V is TRBV7-2 and J is TRBJ1-4; D is perhaps TRBD1 (5 bases). Trimming stripped 5 bases from V and 3 bases from J, with 13 bases between. This CDR3 is 15 amino acids long. Germline assignment: CDR1 SGHTA and CDR2 FQGNSA. The CDR3 reads CASSLLGAANEKLFF. The CDR3 DNA is TGTGCCAGCAGCCTACTCGGGGCGGCTAATGAAAAACTGTTTTTT.